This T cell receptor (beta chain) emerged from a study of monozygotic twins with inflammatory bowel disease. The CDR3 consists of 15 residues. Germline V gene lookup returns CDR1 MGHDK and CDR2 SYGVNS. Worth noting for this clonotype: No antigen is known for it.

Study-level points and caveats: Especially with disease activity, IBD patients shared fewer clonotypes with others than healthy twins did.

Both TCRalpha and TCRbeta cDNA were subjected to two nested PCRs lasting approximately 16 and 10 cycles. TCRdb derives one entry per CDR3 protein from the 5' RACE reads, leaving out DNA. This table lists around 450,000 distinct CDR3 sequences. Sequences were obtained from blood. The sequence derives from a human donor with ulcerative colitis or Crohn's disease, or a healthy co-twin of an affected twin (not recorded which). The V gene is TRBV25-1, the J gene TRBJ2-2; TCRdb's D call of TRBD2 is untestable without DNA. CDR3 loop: CASSEASSGGRELFF.